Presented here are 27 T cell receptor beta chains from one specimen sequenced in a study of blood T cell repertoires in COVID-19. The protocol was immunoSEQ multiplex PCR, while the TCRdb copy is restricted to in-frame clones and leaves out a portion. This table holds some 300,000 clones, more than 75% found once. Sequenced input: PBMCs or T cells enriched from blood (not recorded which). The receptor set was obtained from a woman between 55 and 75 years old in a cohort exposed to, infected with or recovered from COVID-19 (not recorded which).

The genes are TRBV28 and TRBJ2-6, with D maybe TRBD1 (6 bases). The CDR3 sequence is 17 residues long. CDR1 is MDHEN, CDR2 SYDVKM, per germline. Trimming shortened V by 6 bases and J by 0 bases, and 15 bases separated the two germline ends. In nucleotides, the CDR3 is TGTGCCAGCAGGGCCCGGGACATAAGCTCTGGGGCCAACGTCCTGACTTTC. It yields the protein CASRARDISSGANVLTF.

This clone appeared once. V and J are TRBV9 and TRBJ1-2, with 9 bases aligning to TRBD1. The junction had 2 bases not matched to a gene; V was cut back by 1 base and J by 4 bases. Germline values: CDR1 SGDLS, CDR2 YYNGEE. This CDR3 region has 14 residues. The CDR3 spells CASSVLTGGYGYTF. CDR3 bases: TGTGCCAGCAGCGTATTGACAGGGGGCTATGGCTACACCTTC.

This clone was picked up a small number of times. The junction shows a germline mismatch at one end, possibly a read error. Written as DNA, the CDR3 is TGTGCTAGCAGCTTAGTGAATGGGGCAGGGTGGGAGACCCAGTACTTC. Translation: CASSLVNGAGWETQYF. V usage is TRBV7-7 and J usage is TRBJ2-5; a weak D match, TRBD1 (5 bases). Germline CDR1 reads SSHAT; CDR2 reads FNYEAQ (reference sequence). This CDR3 comprises 16 residues.

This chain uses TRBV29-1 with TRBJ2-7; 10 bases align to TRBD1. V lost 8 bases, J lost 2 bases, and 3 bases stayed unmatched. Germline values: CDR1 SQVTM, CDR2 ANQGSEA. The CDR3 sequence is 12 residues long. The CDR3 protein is CSTGTGAYEQYF. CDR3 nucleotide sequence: TGCAGCACCGGGACAGGGGCCTACGAGCAGTACTTC.

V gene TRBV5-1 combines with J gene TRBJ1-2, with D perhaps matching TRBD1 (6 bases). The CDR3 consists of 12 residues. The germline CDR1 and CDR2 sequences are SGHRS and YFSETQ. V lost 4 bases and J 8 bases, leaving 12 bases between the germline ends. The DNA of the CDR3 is TGCGCCAGCAGCGAGGCAGGGGACGGCTACACCTTC. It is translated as CASSEAGDGYTF.

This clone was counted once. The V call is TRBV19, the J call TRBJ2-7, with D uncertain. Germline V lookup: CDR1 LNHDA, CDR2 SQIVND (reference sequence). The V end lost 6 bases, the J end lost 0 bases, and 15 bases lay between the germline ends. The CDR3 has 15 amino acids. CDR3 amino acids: CASSPTRSISYEQYF. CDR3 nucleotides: TGTGCCAGTAGCCCGACAAGGTCAATCTCCTACGAGCAGTACTTC.

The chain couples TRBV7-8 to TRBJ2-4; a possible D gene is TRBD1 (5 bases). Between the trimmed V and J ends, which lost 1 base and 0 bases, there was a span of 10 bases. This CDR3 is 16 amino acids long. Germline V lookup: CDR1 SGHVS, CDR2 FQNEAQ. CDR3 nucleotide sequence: TGTGCCAGCAGCTTAGAAGGAAGGGGAGCCAAAAACATTCAGTACTTC. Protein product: CASSLEGRGAKNIQYF.

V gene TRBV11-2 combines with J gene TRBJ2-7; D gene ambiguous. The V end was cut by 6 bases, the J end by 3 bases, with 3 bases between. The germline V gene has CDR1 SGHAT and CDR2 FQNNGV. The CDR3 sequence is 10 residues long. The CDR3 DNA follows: TGTGCCAGCAGTAGCTACGAGCAGTACTTC. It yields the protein CASSSYEQYF.

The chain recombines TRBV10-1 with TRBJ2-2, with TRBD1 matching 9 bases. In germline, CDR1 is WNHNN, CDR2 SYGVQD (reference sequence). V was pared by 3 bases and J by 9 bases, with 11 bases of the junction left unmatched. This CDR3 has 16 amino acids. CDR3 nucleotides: TGCGCCAGCAGTGACTTCGGGACAGGGTCCGGCCGGGAGCTGTTTTTT. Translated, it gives CASSDFGTGSGRELFF.

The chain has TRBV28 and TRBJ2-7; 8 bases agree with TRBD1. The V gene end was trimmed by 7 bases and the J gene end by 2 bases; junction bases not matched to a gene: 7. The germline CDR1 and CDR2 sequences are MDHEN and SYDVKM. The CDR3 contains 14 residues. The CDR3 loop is CASTQGQEPYEQYF. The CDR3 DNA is TGTGCCAGCACCCAGGGACAGGAGCCCTACGAGCAGTACTTC.

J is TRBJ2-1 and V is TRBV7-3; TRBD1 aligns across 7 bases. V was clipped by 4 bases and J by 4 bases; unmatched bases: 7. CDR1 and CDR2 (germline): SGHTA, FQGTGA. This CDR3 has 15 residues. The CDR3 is CASSSMGTVYNEQFF. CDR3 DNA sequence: TGTGCCAGCAGCTCTATGGGGACAGTATACAATGAGCAGTTCTTC.

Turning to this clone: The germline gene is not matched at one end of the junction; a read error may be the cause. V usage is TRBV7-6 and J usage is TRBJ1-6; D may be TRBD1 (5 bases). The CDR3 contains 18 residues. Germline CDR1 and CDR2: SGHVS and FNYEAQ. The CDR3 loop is CASSVAAGGGFYNSPLHF. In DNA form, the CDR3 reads TGTGCCAGCAGCGTAGCCGCCGGGGGGGGGTTCTATAATTCACCCCTCCACTTT.

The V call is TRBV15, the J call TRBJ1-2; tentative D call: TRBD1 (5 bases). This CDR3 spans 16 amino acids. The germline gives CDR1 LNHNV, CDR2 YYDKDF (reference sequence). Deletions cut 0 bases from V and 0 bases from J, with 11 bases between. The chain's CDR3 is CATSRDRGATNYGYTF. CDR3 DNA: TGTGCCACCAGCAGAGATCGTGGGGCCACTAACTATGGCTACACCTTC.

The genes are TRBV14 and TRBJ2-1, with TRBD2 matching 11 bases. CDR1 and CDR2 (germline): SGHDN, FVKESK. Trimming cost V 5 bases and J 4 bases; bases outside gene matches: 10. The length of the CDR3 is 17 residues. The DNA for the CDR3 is TGTGCCAGCAGCGGGTCACCGGGACTAGCGGCTTACAATGAGCAGTTCTTC. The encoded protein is CASSGSPGLAAYNEQFF.

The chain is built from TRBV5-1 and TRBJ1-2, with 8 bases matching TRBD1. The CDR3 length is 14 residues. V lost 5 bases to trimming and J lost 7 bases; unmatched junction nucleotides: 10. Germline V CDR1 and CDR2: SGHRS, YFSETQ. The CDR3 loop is CASRADRERSGYTF. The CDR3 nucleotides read TGCGCCAGCAGGGCGGACAGGGAGAGGAGTGGCTACACCTTC.

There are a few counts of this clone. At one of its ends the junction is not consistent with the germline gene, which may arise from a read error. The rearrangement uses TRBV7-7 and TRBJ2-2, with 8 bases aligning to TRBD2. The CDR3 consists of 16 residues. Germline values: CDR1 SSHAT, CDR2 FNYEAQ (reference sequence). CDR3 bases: TGTGCTAGCAGCCAAACCGGGACTAGTTTGCCCGGGGAGCTGTTTTTT. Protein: CASSQTGTSLPGELFF.

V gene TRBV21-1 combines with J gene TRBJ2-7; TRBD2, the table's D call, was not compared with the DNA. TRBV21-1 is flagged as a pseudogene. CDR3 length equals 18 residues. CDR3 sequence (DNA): TGTGCCAGCCTAAGGAGGAGACTAGCGGTTTTTAGTTCCTACGAGCAGTACTTC. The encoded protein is CASLRRRLAVFSSYEQYF.

DNA of the CDR3: TGTGCCAGCAGCCCACCGACAGGAAAAGAGACCCAGTACTTC. As protein: CASSPPTGKETQYF. V usage is TRBV5-4 and J usage is TRBJ2-5; tentative D call: TRBD1 (6 bases). The CDR3 has 14 residues. CDR1 and CDR2 from the germline V gene are SGHNT and YYREEE (reference sequence). V was trimmed by 4 bases and J by 3 bases, leaving 13 bases between them.

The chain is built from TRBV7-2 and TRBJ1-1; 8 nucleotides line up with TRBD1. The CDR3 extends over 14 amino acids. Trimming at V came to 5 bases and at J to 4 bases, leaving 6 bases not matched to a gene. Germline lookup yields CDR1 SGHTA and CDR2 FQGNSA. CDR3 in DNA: TGTGCCAGCAGCACCGGGACAGGATTCACTGAAGCTTTCTTT. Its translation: CASSTGTGFTEAFF.

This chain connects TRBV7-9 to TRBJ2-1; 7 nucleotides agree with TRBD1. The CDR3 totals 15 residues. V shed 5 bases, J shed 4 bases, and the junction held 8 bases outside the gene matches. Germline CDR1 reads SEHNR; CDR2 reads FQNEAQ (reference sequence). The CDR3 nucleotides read TGTGCCAGCAGCCCACCAGGGGGACCTTACAATGAGCAGTTCTTC. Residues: CASSPPGGPYNEQFF.

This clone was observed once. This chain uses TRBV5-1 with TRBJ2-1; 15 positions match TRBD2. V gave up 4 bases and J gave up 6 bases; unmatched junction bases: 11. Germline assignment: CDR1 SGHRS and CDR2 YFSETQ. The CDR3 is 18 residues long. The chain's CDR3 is CASSPRTSGRALGNEQFF. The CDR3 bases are TGCGCCAGCAGCCCTCGGACTAGCGGGAGGGCCTTGGGCAATGAGCAGTTCTTC.

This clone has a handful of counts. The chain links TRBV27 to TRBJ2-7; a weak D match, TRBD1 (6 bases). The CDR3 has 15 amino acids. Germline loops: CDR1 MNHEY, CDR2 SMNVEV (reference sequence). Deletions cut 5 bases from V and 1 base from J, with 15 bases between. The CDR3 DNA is TGTGCCAGCAGTCCCACCGGGACAAATTCCTACGAGCAGTACTTC. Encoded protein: CASSPTGTNSYEQYF.

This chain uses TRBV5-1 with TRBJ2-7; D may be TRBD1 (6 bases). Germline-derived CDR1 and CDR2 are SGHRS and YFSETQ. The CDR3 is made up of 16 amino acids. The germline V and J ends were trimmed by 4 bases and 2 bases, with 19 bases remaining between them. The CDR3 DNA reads TGCGCCAGCAGCCCCCCCGCTGCGCAGGGGCCCTACGAGCAGTACTTC. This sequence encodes CASSPPAAQGPYEQYF. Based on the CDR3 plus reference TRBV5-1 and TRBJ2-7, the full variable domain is KAGVTQTPRYLIKTRGQQVTLSCSPISGHRSVSWYQQTPGQGLQFLFEYFSETQRNKGNFPGRFSGRQFSNSRSEMNVSTLELGDSALYLCASSPPAAQGPYEQYFGPGTRLTVT.

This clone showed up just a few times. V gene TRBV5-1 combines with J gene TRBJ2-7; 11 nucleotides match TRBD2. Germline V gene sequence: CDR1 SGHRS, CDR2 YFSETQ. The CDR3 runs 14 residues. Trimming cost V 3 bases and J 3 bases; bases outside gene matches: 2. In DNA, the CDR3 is TGCGCCAGCAGCTCGACTAGCGGGGTCTACGAGCAGTACTTC. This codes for CASSSTSGVYEQYF.

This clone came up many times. The CDR3, as DNA: TGTGCCAGCAGTGAATCGGGCCGGGGTCAGCCCCAGCATTTT. Translation: CASSESGRGQPQHF. The chain combines TRBV25-1 with TRBJ1-5; D ambiguous. From germline, CDR1 is MGHDK and CDR2 SYGVNS. Trimming shortened V by 1 base and J by 6 bases, and 10 bases separated the two germline ends. The CDR3 consists of 14 residues.

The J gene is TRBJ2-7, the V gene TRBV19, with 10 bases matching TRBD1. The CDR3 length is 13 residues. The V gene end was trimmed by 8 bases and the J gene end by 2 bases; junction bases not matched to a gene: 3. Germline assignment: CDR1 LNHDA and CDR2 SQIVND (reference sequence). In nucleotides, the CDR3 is TGTGCCAGTGGACAGGGGGTTACCTACGAGCAGTACTTC. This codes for CASGQGVTYEQYF.

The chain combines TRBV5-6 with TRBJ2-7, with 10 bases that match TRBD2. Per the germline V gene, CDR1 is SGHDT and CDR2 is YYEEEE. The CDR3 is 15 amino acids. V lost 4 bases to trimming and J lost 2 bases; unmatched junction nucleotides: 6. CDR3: CASSKLSGGTYEQYF. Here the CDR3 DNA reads TGTGCCAGCAGCAAACTTAGCGGGGGGACCTACGAGCAGTACTTC.